These 19 T cell receptor beta chains were sequenced from one sample in a study of blood T cell repertoires in COVID-19. Profiled with immunoSEQ multiplex PCR; TCRdb holds only in-frame clones, not every one. The sample yields 80,000 or so clones, approximately 81% seen once. Source material: peripheral blood. Every receptor here comes from a man aged 80 or over with acute or convalescent COVID-19.

The rearrangement joins TRBV5-8 to TRBJ2-2, with 7 bases fitting TRBD1. The CDR3 spans 16 residues. CDR1 and CDR2 (germline): SGHTS, YDEGEE. V shed 4 bases, J shed 5 bases, and the junction held 11 bases outside the gene matches. The CDR3 sequence is CASSPDREGSTGELFF. The CDR3 coding sequence is TGTGCCAGCAGCCCAGACAGGGAAGGGAGTACCGGGGAGCTGTTTTTT.

The CDR3 nucleotides read TGTGCCAGCAGTTCCCACTACGGGCAGTTCTTC. Protein: CASSSHYGQFF. This chain uses TRBV28 with TRBJ2-1; D remains unclear. Germline lookup yields CDR1 MDHEN and CDR2 SYDVKM. V was pared by 4 bases and J by 12 bases, with 10 bases between. CDR3 length equals 11 residues.

The chain couples TRBV10-3 to TRBJ1-2, with 7 bases matching TRBD1. Germline CDR1 is ENHRY and CDR2 is SYGVKD. Trimming at V came to 1 base and at J to 5 bases, leaving 4 bases not matched to a gene. This CDR3 spans 14 amino acids. CDR3 sequence (DNA): TGTGCCATCAGTGAGTGGGGGACAGAATATGGCTACACCTTC. Translated: CAISEWGTEYGYTF.

The genes are TRBV29-1 and TRBJ1-1; a weak D match, TRBD1 (6 bases). The germline CDR1 and CDR2 sequences are SQVTM and ANQGSEA. The CDR3 is 14 amino acids. Trimming cost V 6 bases and J 1 base, with 15 bases left between them. CDR3 in amino acids: CSVRPRGGNTEAFF. In nucleotides, the CDR3 is TGCAGCGTAAGACCCAGGGGCGGGAACACTGAAGCTTTCTTT.

This chain uses TRBV5-1 with TRBJ2-5, with TRBD1 matching 10 bases. V shed 4 bases, J shed 5 bases, and the junction held 8 bases outside the gene matches. The germline gives CDR1 SGHRS, CDR2 YFSETQ. The CDR3 spans 15 residues. The CDR3 bases are TGCGCCAGCAGCCTTTGGACAGGGGGAAGGGAGACCCAGTACTTC. The encoded protein is CASSLWTGGRETQYF. Based on the CDR3 plus reference TRBV5-1 and TRBJ2-5, the full variable domain is KAGVTQTPRYLIKTRGQQVTLSCSPISGHRSVSWYQQTPGQGLQFLFEYFSETQRNKGNFPGRFSGRQFSNSRSEMNVSTLELGDSALYLCASSLWTGGRETQYFGPGTRLLVL.

This clone was seen a handful of times. The rearrangement links TRBV6-6 to TRBJ2-7; D is perhaps TRBD1 (5 bases). V was trimmed by 7 bases and J by 3 bases, leaving 7 bases between them. Germline V gives CDR1 MNHNY, CDR2 SVGAGI (reference sequence). The CDR3 covers 11 residues. CDR3 residues: CASTGNYEQYF. CDR3 in DNA: TGTGCCAGCACAGGGAACTACGAGCAGTACTTC.

This chain links TRBV7-9 with TRBJ2-3, with a tentative D call TRBD1 (6 bases). V shed 3 bases and J shed 4 bases, with 17 bases lying between them. Germline loops: CDR1 SEHNR, CDR2 FQNEAQ (reference sequence). The CDR3 is made up of 16 amino acids. DNA for the CDR3: TGTGCCAGCAGCTTTGGGGGCGGCGTTTTAGCAGATACGCAGTATTTT. Encoded protein: CASSFGGGVLADTQYF. Full variable domain (outside the CDR3, taken from reference TRBV7-9 and TRBJ2-3): DTGVSQNPRHKITKRGQNVTFRCDPISEHNRLYWYRQTLGQGPEFLTYFQNEAQLEKSRLLSDRFSAERPKGSFSTLEIQRTEQGDSAMYLCASSFGGGVLADTQYFGPGTRLTVL.

This chain uses TRBV5-4 with TRBJ1-6, with D perhaps matching TRBD1 (6 bases). CDR1 is SGHNT, CDR2 YYREEE, per germline (reference sequence). The CDR3 sequence is 13 residues long. Trimming cost V 2 bases and J 9 bases, with 9 bases left between them. The CDR3 is CASSFQGRSPLHF. The CDR3 coding sequence is TGTGCCAGCAGCTTTCAGGGGCGTTCACCCCTCCACTTT.

This clone has only a few counts. The V call is TRBV3-1 (or the pseudogene TRBV3-2), the J call TRBJ1-2; perhaps TRBD1 as D (5 bases). This CDR3 is built from 13 residues. Germline CDR1 LGHDT, CDR2 YNNKEL (reference sequence). Trimming removed 4 bases from V and 7 bases from J, with 13 bases in between. The CDR3, as DNA: TGTGCCAGCAGCCGGCAAGCCGGGGGTGGCTACACCTTC. It is translated as CASSRQAGGGYTF.

The chain links TRBV18 to TRBJ2-2; D call uncertain. Germline CDR1 KGHSH, CDR2 LQKENI. This CDR3 comprises 12 residues. Trimming shortened V by 2 bases and J by 10 bases, and 8 bases separated the two germline ends. CDR3 region: CASSPGSAELFF. The DNA for the CDR3 is TGTGCCAGCTCACCAGGCTCCGCGGAGCTGTTTTTT.

The J gene is TRBJ2-7, the V gene TRBV6-5; TRBD2 matches 8 bases. Unmatched junction bases numbered 10, after V lost 6 bases and J lost 6 bases. The CDR3 is 14 residues long. In germline, CDR1 is MNHEY, CDR2 SVGAGI. The CDR3 spells CASRLLAVTLEQYF. The CDR3 DNA reads as TGTGCCAGCAGGTTACTAGCGGTGACTCTCGAGCAGTACTTC.

The CDR3 sequence is CAWTQGGGSPLHF. The CDR3 DNA reads TGTGCCTGGACCCAAGGGGGGGGATCACCCCTCCACTTT. The chain links TRBV30 to TRBJ1-6; the D gene is possibly TRBD1 (6 bases). This CDR3 is 13 amino acids long. Germline CDR1 is GTSNPN and CDR2 is SVGIG (reference sequence). The V and J ends lost 4 bases and 10 bases respectively, with 14 bases between them.

The chain links TRBV24-1 to TRBJ2-1; 11 bases align to TRBD2. CDR3 length: 16 residues. Unmatched junction bases numbered 4, after V lost 1 base and J lost 6 bases. Germline CDR1 is KGHDR and CDR2 is SFDVKD. The CDR3 DNA is TGTGCCACCAGTGATTTCGTCGGGACTAGCGGCAATGAGCAGTTCTTC. Translation gives CATSDFVGTSGNEQFF.

The chain uses TRBV7-2 and TRBJ2-1; tentatively, D is TRBD2 (5 bases). This CDR3 has 14 amino acids. V lost 5 bases and J lost 8, with 16 bases in between. CDR1 and CDR2 from the germline V gene are SGHTA and FQGNSA. DNA for the CDR3: TGTGCCAGCAGCCGCGGACTCCTCCCCTATGAGCAGTTCTTC. This encodes CASSRGLLPYEQFF.

The rearrangement links TRBV19 to TRBJ2-7, with D possibly TRBD2 on 6 matching bases. CDR3 length: 14 residues. The germline V and J ends were trimmed by 11 bases and 6 bases, with 23 bases remaining between them. From germline, CDR1 is LNHDA and CDR2 SQIVND (reference sequence). CDR3 amino acids: CASRRDHSISEQYF. CDR3 in DNA: TGTGCCTCCCGGAGGGACCATTCAATATCCGAGCAGTACTTC.

J is TRBJ2-7 and V is TRBV11-2; D call uncertain. This CDR3 has 12 amino acids. V was shortened by 3 bases and J by 6 bases, with 9 bases between the two germline ends. Germline V lookup: CDR1 SGHAT, CDR2 FQNNGV. CDR3 in DNA: TGTGCCAGCAGCTTGCCCCAACTCGAGCAGTACTTC. Its translation: CASSLPQLEQYF.

This chain connects TRBV7-9 to TRBJ2-7; TRBD2 aligns across 8 bases. The CDR3 runs 16 residues. With 4 bases clipped from V and 3 bases from J, the junction kept 11 bases outside the gene matches. From germline, CDR1 is SEHNR and CDR2 FQNEAQ (reference sequence). The CDR3 sequence: CASSSHAGTRSYEQYF. CDR3 nucleotide sequence: TGTGCCAGCAGCTCCCACGCCGGGACTAGAAGCTACGAGCAGTACTTC.

The CDR3 sequence is CSEREGNTQYF. In DNA, the CDR3 is TGCAGCGAGCGGGAGGGCAATACGCAGTATTTT. The chain links TRBV20-1 to TRBJ2-3; the match to TRBD2 covers 10 bases. CDR1 and CDR2 (germline): DFQATT, SNEGSKA (reference sequence). The CDR3 is 11 amino acids.

This clone was recorded a few times. One end of the junction fails to match germline, which may point to a read error. V usage is TRBV2 and J usage is TRBJ2-7, with 9 bases matching TRBD1. Germline V gives CDR1 SNHLY, CDR2 FYNNEI. The CDR3 length is 13 residues. The CDR3 DNA sequence: TGTGCCAGCAGGCTTCTGGCTAGAGACAGGGGGAACTTC. This translates into CASRLLARDRGNF.